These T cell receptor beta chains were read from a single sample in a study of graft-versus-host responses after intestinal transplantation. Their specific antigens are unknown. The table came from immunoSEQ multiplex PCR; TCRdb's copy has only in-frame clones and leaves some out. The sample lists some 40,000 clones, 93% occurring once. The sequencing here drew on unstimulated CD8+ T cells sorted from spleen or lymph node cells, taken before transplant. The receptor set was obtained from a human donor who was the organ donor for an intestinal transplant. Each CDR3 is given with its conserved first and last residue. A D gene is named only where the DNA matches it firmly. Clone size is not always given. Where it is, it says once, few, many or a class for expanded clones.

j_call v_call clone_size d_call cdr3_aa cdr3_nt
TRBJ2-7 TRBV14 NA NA CASSQDGGPYEQYF TGTGCCAGCAGCCAGGACGGGGGTCCCTACGAGCAGTACTTC
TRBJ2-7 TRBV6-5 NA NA CASSFGAGSYEQYF TGTGCCAGCAGCTTCGGCGCAGGGTCCTACGAGCAGTACTTC
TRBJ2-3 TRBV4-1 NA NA CASSQDPHYTDTQYF TGCGCCAGCAGCCAAGATCCCCACTACACAGATACGCAGTATTTT
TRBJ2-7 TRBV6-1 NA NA CASSDGTGPYEQYF TGTGCCAGCAGTGACGGGACCGGGCCCTACGAGCAGTACTTC
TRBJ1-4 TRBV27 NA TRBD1 CASSPGGTGYEKLFF TGTGCCAGCAGCCCAGGAGGGACAGGATATGAAAAACTGTTTTTT
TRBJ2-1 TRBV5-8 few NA CASSLASHEQFF TGTGCCAGCAGCTTGGCGTCCCATGAGCAGTTCTTC
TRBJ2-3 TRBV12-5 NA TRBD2 CASGPGTSGRVTDTQYF TGTGCTAGTGGCCCTGGGACTAGCGGGAGGGTCACAGATACGCAGTATTTT
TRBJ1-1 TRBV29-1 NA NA CSVEGGGEAFF TGCAGCGTTGAAGGGGGAGGAGAAGCTTTCTTT
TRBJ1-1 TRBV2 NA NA CASLGSWSTEAFF TGTGCCAGCCTGGGGTCGTGGAGCACTGAAGCTTTCTTT
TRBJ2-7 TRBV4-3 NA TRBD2 CASSQTPSGDYYEQYF TGCGCCAGCAGCCAGACCCCTAGCGGAGATTACTACGAGCAGTACTTC
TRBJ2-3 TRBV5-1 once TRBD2 CASSPLGGAGVGADTQYF TGCGCCAGCAGCCCCCTCGGCGGGGCGGGAGTTGGCGCAGATACGCAGTATTTT
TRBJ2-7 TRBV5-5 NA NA CASSLFADDSGQYF TGTGCCAGCAGCTTGTTTGCGGACGACTCTGGGCAGTACTTC
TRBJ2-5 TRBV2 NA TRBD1 CASNPPGQLQETQYF TGTGCCAGCAATCCCCCGGGACAGTTACAAGAGACCCAGTACTTC
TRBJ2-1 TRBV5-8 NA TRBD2 CASSPGLAGGNEQFF TGTGCCAGCAGCCCGGGACTAGCGGGAGGTAATGAGCAGTTCTTC
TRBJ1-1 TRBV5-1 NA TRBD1 CASRSPGTGMNTEAFF TGCGCCAGCAGGTCCCCCGGGACAGGCATGAACACTGAAGCTTTCTTT
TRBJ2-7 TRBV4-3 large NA CASSQDVAYEQYF TGCGCCAGCAGCCAAGATGTGGCATACGAGCAGTACTTC
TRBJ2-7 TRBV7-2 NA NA CASARLSSQRDEQYF TGTGCCAGCGCGCGCCTTAGCTCGCAAAGGGACGAGCAGTACTTC
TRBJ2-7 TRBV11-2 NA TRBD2 CASSLVQRELNEQYF TGTGCCAGCAGCTTAGTTCAGCGGGAGCTAAACGAGCAGTACTTC
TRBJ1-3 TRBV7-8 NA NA CASSLAVTGNTIYF TGTGCCAGCAGCTTAGCCGTCACTGGAAACACCATATATTTT
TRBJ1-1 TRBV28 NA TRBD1 CASSPLGTGDPLPEAFF TGTGCCAGCAGTCCCTTAGGGACAGGGGACCCTCTCCCTGAAGCTTTCTTT
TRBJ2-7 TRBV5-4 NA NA CASSLDLVAYEQYF TGTGCCAGCAGCTTGGATCTAGTAGCCTACGAGCAGTACTTC
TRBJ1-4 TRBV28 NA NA CASKPKLRGERMFF TGTGCCAGCAAACCAAAATTGCGGGGGGAGAGGATGTTTTTT
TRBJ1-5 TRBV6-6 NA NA CASSIGGEGNQPQHF TGTGCCAGCAGCATCGGGGGGGAGGGCAATCAGCCCCAGCATTTT